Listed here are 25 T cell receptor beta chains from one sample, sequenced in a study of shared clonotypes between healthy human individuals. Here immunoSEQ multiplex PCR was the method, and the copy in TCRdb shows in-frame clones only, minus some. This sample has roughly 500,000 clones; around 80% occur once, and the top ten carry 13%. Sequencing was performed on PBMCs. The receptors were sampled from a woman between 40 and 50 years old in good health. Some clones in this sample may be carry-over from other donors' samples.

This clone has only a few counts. Written as DNA, the CDR3 is TGTGCCAGCAGCTCCGGGACAGCGCGCGGGGAGCTGTTTTTT. It encodes CASSSGTARGELFF. The chain has TRBV11-2 and TRBJ1-3, with 7 bases identical to TRBD1. TRBJ2-2 matches the DNA end more closely, so the J call is doubtful. CDR1 SGHAT and CDR2 FQNNGV come from the germline V gene. This CDR3 spans 14 amino acids.

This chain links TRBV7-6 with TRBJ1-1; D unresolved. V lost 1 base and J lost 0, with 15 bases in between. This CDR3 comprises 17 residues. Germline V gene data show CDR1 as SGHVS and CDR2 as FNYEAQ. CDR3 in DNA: TGTGCCAGCAGCTTAGAGAGTCTCGGACGGGTGAACACTGAAGCTTTCTTT. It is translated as CASSLESLGRVNTEAFF.

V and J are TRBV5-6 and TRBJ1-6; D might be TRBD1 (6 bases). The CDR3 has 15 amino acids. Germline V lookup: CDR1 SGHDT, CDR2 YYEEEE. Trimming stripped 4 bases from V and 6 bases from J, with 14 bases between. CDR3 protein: CASSPWGLGNSPLHF. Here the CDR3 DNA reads TGTGCCAGCAGCCCGTGGGGGCTGGGTAATTCACCCCTCCACTTT.

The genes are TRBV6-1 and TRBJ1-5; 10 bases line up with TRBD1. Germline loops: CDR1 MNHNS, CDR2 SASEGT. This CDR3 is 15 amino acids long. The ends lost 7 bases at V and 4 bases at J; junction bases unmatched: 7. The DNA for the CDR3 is TGTGCCAGCATCGGACAGGGGGTAAGAAATCAGCCCCAGCATTTT. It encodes CASIGQGVRNQPQHF.

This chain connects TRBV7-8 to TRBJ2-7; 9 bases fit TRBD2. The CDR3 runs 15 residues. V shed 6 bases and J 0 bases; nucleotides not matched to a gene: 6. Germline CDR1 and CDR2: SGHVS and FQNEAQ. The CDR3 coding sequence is TGTGCCAGCAGTTCCGGACTAGCGAACTCCTACGAGCAGTACTTC. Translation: CASSSGLANSYEQYF.

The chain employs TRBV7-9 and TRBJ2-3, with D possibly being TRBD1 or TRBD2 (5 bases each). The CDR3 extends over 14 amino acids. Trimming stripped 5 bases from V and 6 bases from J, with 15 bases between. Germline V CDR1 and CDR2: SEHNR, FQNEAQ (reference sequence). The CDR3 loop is CASSTMRGWDTQYF. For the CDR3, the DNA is TGTGCCAGCAGCACCATGAGGGGATGGGATACGCAGTATTTT. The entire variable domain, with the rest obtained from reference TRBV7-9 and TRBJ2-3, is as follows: DTGVSQNPRHKITKRGQNVTFRCDPISEHNRLYWYRQTLGQGPEFLTYFQNEAQLEKSRLLSDRFSAERPKGSFSTLEIQRTEQGDSAMYLCASSTMRGWDTQYFGPGTRLTVL.

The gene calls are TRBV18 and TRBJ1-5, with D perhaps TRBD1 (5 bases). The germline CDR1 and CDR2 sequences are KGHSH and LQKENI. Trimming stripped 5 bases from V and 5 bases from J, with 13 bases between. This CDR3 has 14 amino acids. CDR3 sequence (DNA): TGTGCCAGCTCAAACTCAGGGAGGGATCAGCCCCAGCATTTT. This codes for CASSNSGRDQPQHF.

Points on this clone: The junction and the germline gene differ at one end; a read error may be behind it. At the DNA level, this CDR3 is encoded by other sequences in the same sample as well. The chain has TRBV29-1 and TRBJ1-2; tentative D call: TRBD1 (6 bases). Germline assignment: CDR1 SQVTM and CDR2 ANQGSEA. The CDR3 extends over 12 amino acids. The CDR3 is CSVTGTTYGYTF. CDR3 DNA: TGCAGCGTGACCGGGACAACTTATGGCTACACATTC. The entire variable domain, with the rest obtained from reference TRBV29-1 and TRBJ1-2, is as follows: SAVISQKPSRDICQRGTSLTIQCQVDSQVTMMFWYRQQPGQSLTLIATANQGSEATYESGFVIDKFPISRPNLTFSTLTVSNMSPEDSSIYLCSVTGTTYGYTFGSGTRLTVV.

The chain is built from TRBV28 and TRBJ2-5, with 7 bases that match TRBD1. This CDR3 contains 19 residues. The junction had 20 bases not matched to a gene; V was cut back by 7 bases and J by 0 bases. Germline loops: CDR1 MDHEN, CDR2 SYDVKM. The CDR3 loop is CASTPTRLRQGKHQETQYF. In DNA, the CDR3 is TGTGCCAGCACCCCTACCCGCCTTCGACAGGGTAAACACCAAGAGACCCAGTACTTC.

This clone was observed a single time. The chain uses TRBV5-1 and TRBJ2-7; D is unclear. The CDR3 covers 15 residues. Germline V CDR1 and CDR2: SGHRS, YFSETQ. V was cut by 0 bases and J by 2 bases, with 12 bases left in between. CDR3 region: CASSLGGQLPYEQYF. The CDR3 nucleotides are TGCGCCAGCAGCTTGGGTGGGCAGCTACCCTACGAGCAGTACTTC.

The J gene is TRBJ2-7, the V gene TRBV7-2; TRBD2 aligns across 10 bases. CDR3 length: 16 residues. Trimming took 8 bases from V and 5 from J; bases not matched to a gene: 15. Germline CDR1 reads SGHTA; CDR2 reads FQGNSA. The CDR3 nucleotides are TGTGCCAGCGGCCGTCCTGGGCTAGCGGGAGATAACGAGCAGTACTTC. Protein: CASGRPGLAGDNEQYF. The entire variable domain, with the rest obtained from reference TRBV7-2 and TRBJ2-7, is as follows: GAGVSQSPSNKVTEKGKDVELRCDPISGHTALYWYRQSLGQGLEFLIYFQGNSAPDKSGLPSDRFSAERTGGSVSTLTIQRTQQEDSAVYLCASGRPGLAGDNEQYFGPGTRLTVT.

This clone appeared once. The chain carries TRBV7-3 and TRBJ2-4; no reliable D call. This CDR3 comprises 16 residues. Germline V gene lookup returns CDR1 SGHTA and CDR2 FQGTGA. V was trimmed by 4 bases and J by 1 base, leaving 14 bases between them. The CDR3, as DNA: TGTGCCAGCAGCTCCCGTTTAGGGCTGGCCAAAAACATTCAGTACTTC. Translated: CASSSRLGLAKNIQYF.

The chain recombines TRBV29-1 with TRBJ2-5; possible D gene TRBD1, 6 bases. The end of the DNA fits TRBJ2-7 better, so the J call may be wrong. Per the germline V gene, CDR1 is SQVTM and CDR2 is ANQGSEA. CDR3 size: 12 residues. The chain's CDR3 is CSVEADRSEQYF. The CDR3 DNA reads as TGCAGCGTTGAAGCGGACAGAAGCGAGCAGTACTTC.

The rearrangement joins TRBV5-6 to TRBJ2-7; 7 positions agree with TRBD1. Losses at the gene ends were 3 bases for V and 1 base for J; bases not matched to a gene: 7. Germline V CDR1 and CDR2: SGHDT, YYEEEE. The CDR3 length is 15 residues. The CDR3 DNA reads TGTGCCAGCAGCTGGGACAGCCCGAGATCCTACGAGCAGTACTTC. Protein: CASSWDSPRSYEQYF.

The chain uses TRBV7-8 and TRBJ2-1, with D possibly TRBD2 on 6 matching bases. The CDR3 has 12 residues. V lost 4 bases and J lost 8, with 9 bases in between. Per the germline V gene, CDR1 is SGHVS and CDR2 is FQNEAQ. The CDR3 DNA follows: TGTGCCAGCAGCTGGACGGGGGATGAGCAGTTCTTC. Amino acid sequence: CASSWTGDEQFF.

The CDR3 DNA reads TGCGCCAGCAGCGTTGGGACTAGCGACTCCTACGAGCAGTACTTC. Encoded protein: CASSVGTSDSYEQYF. The rearrangement uses TRBV5-1 and TRBJ2-7, with 10 positions matching TRBD2. The CDR3 runs 15 residues. Germline V lookup: CDR1 SGHRS, CDR2 YFSETQ. V dropped 4 bases and J dropped 0; count of bases not matched to a gene: 4. The variable domain in full, with the rest retrieved from reference TRBV5-1 and TRBJ2-7, is KAGVTQTPRYLIKTRGQQVTLSCSPISGHRSVSWYQQTPGQGLQFLFEYFSETQRNKGNFPGRFSGRQFSNSRSEMNVSTLELGDSALYLCASSVGTSDSYEQYFGPGTRLTVT.

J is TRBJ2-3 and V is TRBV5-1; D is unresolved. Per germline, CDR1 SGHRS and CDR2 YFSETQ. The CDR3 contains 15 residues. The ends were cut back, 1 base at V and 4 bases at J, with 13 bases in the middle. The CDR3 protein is CASSLLHAFADTQYF. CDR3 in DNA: TGCGCCAGCAGCTTGCTTCACGCGTTTGCAGATACGCAGTATTTT.

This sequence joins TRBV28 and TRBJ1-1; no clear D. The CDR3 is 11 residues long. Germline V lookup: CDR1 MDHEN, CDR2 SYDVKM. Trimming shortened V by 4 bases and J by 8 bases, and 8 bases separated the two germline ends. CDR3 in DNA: TGTGCCAGCAGTTCATTGGGGGAAGCTTTCTTT. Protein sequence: CASSSLGEAFF.

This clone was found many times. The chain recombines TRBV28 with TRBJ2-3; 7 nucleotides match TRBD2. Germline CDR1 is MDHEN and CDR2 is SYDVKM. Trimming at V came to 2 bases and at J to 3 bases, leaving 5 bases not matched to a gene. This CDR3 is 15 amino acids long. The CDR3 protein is CASSLPAGLTDTQYF. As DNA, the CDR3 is TGTGCCAGCAGTTTACCGGCGGGACTAACAGATACGCAGTATTTT.

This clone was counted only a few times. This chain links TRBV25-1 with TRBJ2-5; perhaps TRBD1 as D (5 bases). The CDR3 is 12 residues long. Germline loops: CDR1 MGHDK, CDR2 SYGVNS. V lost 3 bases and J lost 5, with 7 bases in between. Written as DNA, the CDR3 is TGTGCCAGCAGTGACCCAGGGGAGACCCAGTACTTC. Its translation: CASSDPGETQYF. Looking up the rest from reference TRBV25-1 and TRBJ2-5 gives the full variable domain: EADIYQTPRYLVIGTGKKITLECSQTMGHDKMYWYQQDPGMELHLIHYSYGVNSTEKGDLSSESTVSRIRTEHFPLTLESARPSHTSQYLCASSDPGETQYFGPGTRLLVL.

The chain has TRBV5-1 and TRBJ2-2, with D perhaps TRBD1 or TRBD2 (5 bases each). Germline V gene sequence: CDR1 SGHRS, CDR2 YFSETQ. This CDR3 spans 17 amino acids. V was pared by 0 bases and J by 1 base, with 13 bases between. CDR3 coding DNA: TGCGCCAGCAGCTTGGCCAAGGGACGTAGGAACACCGGGGAGCTGTTTTTT. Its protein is CASSLAKGRRNTGELFF. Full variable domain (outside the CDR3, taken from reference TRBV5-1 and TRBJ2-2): KAGVTQTPRYLIKTRGQQVTLSCSPISGHRSVSWYQQTPGQGLQFLFEYFSETQRNKGNFPGRFSGRQFSNSRSEMNVSTLELGDSALYLCASSLAKGRRNTGELFFGEGSRLTVL.

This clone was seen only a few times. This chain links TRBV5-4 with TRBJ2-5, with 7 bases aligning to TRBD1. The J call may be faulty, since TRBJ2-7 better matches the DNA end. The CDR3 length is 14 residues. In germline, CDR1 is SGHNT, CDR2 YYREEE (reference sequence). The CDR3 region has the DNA TGTGCCAGCAGCGGGCCGGGACAGAGCTACGAGCAGTACTTC. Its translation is CASSGPGQSYEQYF.

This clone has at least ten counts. The CDR3 sequence is CAWQVGTENSPLHF. Written as DNA, the CDR3 is TGTGCCTGGCAGGTGGGGACCGAGAATTCACCCCTCCACTTT. The chain combines TRBV30 with TRBJ1-6, with D perhaps matching TRBD1 (5 bases). Germline V lookup: CDR1 GTSNPN, CDR2 SVGIG (reference sequence). V lost 5 bases and J 7 bases, leaving 15 bases between the germline ends. This CDR3 has 14 residues.

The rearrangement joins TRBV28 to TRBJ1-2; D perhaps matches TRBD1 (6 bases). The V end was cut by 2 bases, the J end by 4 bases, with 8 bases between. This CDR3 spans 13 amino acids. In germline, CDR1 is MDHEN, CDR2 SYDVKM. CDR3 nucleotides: TGTGCCAGCAGTTTAGGGACAACCTATGGCTACACCTTC. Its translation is CASSLGTTYGYTF.

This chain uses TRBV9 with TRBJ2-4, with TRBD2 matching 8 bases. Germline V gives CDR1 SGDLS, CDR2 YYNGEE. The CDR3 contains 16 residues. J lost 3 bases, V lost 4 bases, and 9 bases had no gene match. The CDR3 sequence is CASSPGGEGGKNIQYF. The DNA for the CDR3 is TGTGCCAGCAGCCCCGGGGGGGAGGGAGGCAAAAACATTCAGTACTTC.